This T cell receptor beta chain was obtained from a study of cytomegalovirus exposure and HLA in healthy donors. The protocol was immunoSEQ multiplex PCR, while the TCRdb copy is restricted to in-frame clones and leaves out a portion. The sample contains 95,000 to 150,000 clones, around 90% of which appear only once. The source of this sequence is a woman younger than 30 in good health and CMV-seronegative. The sequenced material came from PBMCs.

CDR3 in amino acids: CASSPQTSGSAGTDTQYF. The DNA of the CDR3 is TGTGCCAGCTCACCGCAGACTAGCGGGAGCGCGGGCACAGATACGCAGTATTTT. The chain links TRBV18 to TRBJ2-3; 12 positions match TRBD2. The V gene's germline CDR1 is KGHSH and CDR2 LQKENI. This CDR3 contains 18 residues. V shed 3 bases, J shed 1 base, and the junction held 8 bases outside the gene matches.